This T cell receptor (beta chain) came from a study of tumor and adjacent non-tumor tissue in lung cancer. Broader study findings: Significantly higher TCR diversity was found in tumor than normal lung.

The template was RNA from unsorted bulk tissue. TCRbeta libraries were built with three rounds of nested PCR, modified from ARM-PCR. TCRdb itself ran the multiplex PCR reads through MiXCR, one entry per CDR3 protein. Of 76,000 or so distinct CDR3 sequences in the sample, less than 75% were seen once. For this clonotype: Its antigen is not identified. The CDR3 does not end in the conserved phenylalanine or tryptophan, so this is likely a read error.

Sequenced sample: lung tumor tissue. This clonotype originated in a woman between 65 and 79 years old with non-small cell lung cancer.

The DNA of the CDR3 is TGTGCCAGCAGCCCTAGCGGGGAAGAGAGCGAGCAGTACATC. Translation: CASSPSGEESEQYI. This chain joins TRBV27 and TRBJ2-7; TRBD2 matches at 9 bases. With 6 bases clipped from V and 6 bases from J, the junction kept 9 bases outside the gene matches. In germline, CDR1 is MNHEY, CDR2 SMNVEV (reference sequence). CDR3 length: 14 residues.